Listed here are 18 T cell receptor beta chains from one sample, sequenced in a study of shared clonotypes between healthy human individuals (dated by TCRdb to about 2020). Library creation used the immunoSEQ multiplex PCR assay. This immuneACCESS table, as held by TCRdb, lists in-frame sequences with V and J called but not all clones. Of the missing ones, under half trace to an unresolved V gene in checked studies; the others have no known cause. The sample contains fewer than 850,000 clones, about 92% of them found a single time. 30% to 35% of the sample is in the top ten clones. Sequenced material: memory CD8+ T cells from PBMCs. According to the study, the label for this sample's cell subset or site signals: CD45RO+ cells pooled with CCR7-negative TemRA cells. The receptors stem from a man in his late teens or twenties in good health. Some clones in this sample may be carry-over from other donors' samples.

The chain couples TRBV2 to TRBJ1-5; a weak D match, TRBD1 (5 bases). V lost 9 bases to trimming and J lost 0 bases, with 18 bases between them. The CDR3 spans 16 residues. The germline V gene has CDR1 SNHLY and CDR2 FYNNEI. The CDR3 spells CASDRTGSYSNQPQHF. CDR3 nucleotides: TGTGCCAGTGACCGAACAGGAAGTTATAGCAATCAGCCCCAGCATTTT.

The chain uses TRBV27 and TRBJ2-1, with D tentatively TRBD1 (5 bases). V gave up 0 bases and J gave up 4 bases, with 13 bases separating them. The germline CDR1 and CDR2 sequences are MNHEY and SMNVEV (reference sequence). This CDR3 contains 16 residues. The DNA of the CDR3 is TGTGCCAGCAGTTTATCGGCTGGGGCATGGTACAATGAGCAGTTCTTC. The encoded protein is CASSLSAGAWYNEQFF.

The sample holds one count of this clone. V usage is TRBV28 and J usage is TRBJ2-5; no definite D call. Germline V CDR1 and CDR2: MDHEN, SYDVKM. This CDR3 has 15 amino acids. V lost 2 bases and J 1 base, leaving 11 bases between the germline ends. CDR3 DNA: TGTGCCAGCAGTTTAGAAGGGCCGACCCAAGAGACCCAGTACTTC. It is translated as CASSLEGPTQETQYF.

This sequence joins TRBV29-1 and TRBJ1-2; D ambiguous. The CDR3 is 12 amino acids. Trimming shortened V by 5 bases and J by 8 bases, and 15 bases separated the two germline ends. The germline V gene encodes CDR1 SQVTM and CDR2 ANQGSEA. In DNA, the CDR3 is TGCAGCGTTTATGACACTTTCGGGGGCTACACCTTC. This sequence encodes CSVYDTFGGYTF.

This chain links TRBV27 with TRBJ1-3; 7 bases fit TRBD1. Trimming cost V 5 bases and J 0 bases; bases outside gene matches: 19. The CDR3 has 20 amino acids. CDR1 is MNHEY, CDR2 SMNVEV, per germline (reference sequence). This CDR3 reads CASSPLAVTGLLFSGNTIYF. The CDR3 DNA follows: TGTGCCAGCAGTCCCCTCGCAGTGACAGGGCTCCTCTTCTCTGGAAACACCATATATTTT.

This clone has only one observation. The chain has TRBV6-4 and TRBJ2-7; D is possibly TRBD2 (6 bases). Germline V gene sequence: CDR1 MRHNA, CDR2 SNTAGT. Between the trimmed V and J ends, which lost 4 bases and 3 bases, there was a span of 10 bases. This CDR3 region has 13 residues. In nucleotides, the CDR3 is TGTGCCAGCAGTGCGGGACTCGGCTACGAGCAGTACTTC. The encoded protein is CASSAGLGYEQYF.

CDR3 sequence: CASIRDRGTDTQYF. The CDR3 DNA is TGTGCCAGCATTCGGGACAGGGGTACAGATACGCAGTATTTT. This chain uses TRBV27 with TRBJ2-3, with 10 bases lining up with TRBD1. V lost 7 bases, J lost 3 bases, and 4 bases stayed unmatched. Germline CDR1 and CDR2: MNHEY and SMNVEV (reference sequence). This CDR3 region has 14 residues.

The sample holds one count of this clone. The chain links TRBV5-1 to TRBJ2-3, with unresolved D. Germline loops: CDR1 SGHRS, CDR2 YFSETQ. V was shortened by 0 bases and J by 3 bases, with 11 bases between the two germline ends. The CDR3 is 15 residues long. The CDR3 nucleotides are TGCGCCAGCAGCTTGGTTAGCCTGGCTACAGATACGCAGTATTTT. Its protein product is CASSLVSLATDTQYF. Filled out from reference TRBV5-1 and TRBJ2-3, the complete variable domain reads KAGVTQTPRYLIKTRGQQVTLSCSPISGHRSVSWYQQTPGQGLQFLFEYFSETQRNKGNFPGRFSGRQFSNSRSEMNVSTLELGDSALYLCASSLVSLATDTQYFGPGTRLTVL.

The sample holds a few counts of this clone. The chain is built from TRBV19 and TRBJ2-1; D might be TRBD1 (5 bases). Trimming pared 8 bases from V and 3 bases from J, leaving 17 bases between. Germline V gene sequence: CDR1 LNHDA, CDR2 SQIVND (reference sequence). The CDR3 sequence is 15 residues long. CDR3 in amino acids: CASLNQAGHYNEQFF. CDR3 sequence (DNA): TGTGCCAGTCTGAACCAGGCAGGGCACTACAATGAGCAGTTCTTC.

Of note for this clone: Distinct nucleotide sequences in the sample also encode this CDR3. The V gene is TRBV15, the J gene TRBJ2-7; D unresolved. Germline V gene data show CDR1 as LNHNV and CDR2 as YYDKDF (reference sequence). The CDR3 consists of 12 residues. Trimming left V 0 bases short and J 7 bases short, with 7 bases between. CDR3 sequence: CATSRDLWEQYF. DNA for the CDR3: TGTGCCACCAGCAGAGACCTATGGGAGCAGTACTTC.

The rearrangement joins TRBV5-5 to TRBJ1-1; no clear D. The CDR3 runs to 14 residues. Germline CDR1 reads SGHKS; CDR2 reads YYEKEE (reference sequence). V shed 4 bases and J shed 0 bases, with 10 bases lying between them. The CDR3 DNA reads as TGTGCCAGCAGCCTAATATCAATGAACACTGAAGCTTTCTTT. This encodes CASSLISMNTEAFF.

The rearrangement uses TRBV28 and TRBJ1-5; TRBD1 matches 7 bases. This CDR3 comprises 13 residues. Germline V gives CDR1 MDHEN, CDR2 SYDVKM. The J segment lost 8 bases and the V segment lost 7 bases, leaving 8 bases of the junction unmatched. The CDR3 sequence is CASTSTGWEPQHF. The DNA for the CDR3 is TGTGCCAGCACCTCGACAGGGTGGGAGCCCCAGCATTTT.

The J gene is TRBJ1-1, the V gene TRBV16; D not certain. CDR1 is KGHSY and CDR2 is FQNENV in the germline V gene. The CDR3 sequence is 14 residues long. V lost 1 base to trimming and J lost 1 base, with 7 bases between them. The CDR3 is CASSQLSPNTEAFF. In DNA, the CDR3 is TGTGCCAGCAGCCAATTAAGCCCGAACACTGAAGCTTTCTTT.

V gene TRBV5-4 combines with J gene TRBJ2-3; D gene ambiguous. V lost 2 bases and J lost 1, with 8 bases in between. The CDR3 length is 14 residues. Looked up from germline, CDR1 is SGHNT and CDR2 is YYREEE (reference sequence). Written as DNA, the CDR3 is TGTGCCAGCAGCTTTGCAGGACGCACAGATACGCAGTATTTT. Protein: CASSFAGRTDTQYF.

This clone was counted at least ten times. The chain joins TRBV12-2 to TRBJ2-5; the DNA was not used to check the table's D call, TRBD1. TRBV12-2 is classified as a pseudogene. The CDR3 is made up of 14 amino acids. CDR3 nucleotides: TGTGCAAGTCGCTTAGTACAGGGAGAAGAGACCCAGTACTTC. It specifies CASRLVQGEETQYF.

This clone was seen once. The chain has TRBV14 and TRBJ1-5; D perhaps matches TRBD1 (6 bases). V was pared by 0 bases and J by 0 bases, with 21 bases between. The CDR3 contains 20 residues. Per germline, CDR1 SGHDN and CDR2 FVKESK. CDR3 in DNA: TGTGCCAGCAGCCAAGATCGGGGGACACAACCCCTCTATAGCAATCAGCCCCAGCATTTT. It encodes CASSQDRGTQPLYSNQPQHF.

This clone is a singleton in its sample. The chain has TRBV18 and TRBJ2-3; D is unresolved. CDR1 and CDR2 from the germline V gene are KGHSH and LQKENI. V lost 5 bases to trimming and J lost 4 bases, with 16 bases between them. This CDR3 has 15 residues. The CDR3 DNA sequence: TGTGCCAGCTCATCCAGACTCAGGCCGCCAGATACGCAGTATTTT. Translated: CASSSRLRPPDTQYF.

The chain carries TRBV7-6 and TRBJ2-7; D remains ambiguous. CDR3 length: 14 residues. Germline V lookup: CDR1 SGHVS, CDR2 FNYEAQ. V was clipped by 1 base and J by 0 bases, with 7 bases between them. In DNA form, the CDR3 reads TGTGCCAGCAGCTTAGGTCAGGACTCCTACGAGCAGTACTTC. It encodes CASSLGQDSYEQYF.